Sequencing of this T cell receptor beta chain was carried out in a study of control samples from healthy donors and cancer patients. The protocol was immunoSEQ multiplex PCR, while the TCRdb copy is restricted to in-frame clones and leaves out a portion. The table shows over 85,000 clones, with 92% occurring only once. J was trimmed by 6 bases and V by 4 bases; bases with no gene match: 5. This CDR3 region has 14 residues. The germline V gene encodes CDR1 SEHNR and CDR2 FQNEAQ (reference sequence). The chain carries TRBV7-9 and TRBJ1-4; 7 positions match TRBD1. The sequence derives from a woman in her late teens or twenties in good health. Material for sequencing was blood. This chain's CDR3 is CASSSWDRDEKLFF. Written as DNA, the CDR3 is TGTGCCAGCAGCTCCTGGGACAGAGATGAAAAACTGTTTTTT.